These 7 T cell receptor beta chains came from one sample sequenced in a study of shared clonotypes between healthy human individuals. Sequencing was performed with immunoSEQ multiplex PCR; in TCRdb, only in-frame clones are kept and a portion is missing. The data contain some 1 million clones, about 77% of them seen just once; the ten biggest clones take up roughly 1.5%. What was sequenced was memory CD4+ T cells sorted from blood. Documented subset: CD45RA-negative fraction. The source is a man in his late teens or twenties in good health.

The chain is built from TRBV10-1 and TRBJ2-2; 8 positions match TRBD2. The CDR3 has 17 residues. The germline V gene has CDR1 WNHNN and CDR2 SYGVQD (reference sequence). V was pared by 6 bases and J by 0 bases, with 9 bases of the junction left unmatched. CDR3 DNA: TGCGCCAGCAGCCGGGGAGCGGGAGCCCCGAACACCGGGGAGCTGTTTTTT. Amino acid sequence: CASSRGAGAPNTGELFF.

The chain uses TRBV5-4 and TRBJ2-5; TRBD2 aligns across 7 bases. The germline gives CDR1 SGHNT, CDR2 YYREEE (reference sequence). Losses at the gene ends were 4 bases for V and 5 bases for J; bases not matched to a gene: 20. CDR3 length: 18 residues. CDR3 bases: TGTGCCAGCAGCCTCGAGGTCCGAAGTGGGACTACCCACGAGACCCAGTACTTC. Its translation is CASSLEVRSGTTHETQYF.

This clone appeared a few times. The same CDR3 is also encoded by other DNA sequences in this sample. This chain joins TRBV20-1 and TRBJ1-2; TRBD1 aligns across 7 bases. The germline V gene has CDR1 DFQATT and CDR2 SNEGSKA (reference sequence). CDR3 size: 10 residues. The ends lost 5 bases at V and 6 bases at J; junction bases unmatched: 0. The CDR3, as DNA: TGCAGTGCTGACAGGGATGGCTACACCTTC. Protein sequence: CSADRDGYTF.

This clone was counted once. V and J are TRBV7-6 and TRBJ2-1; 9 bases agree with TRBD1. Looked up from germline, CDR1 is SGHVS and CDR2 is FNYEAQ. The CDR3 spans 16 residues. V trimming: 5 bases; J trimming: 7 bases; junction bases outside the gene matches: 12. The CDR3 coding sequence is TGTGCCAGCAGCAGGTTGGGACAGGGTTTTAGGAATGAGCAGTTCTTC. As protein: CASSRLGQGFRNEQFF.

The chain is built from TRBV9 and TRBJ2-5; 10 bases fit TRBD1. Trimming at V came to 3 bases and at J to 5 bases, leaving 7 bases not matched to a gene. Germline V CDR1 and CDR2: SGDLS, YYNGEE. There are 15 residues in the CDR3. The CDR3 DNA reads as TGTGCCAGCAGCGGGGACAGGGGTTCTATGGAGACCCAGTACTTC. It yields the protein CASSGDRGSMETQYF.

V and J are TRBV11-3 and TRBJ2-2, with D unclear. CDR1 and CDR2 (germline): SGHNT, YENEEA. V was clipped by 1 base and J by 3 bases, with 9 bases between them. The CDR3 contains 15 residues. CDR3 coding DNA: TGTGCCAGCAGCTTAGCGTCCTATGACACCGGGGAGCTGTTTTTT. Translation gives CASSLASYDTGELFF.

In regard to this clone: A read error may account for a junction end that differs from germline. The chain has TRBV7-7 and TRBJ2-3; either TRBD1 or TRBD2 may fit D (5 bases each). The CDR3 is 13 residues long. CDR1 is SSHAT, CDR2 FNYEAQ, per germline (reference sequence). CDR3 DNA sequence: TGTGCTAGCAGCCCCCGAGGGGCAGATACGCAGTATTTT. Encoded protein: CASSPRGADTQYF.